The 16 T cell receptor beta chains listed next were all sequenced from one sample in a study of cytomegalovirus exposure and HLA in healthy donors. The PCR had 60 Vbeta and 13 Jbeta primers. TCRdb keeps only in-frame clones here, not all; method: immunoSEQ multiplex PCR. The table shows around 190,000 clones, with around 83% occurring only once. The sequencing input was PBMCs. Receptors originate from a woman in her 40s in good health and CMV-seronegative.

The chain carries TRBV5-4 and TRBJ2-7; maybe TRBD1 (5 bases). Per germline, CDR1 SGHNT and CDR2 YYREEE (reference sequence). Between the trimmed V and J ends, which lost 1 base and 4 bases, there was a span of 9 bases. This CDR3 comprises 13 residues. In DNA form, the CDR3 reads TGTGCCAGCAGCTTGAATTCAGGGTACGAGCAGTACTTC. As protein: CASSLNSGYEQYF.

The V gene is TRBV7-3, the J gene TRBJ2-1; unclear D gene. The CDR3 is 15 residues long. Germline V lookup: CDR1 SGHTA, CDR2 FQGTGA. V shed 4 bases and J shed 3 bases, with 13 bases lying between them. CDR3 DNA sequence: TGTGCCAGCAGCTCGAGCGAGACGAACTACAATGAGCAGTTCTTC. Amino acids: CASSSSETNYNEQFF.

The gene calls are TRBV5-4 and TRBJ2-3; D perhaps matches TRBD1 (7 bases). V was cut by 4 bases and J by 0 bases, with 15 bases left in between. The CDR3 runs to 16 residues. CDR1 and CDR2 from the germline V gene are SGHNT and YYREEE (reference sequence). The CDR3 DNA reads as TGTGCCAGCAGCCTAACCAGGGGGGCGAGCACAGATACGCAGTATTTT. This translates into CASSLTRGASTDTQYF.

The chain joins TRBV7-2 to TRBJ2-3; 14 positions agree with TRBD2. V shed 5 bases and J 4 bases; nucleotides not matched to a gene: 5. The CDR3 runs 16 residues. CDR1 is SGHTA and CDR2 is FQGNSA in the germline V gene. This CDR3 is CASSVGLAGAADTQYF. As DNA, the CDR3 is TGTGCCAGCAGCGTGGGACTAGCGGGAGCGGCAGATACGCAGTATTTT.

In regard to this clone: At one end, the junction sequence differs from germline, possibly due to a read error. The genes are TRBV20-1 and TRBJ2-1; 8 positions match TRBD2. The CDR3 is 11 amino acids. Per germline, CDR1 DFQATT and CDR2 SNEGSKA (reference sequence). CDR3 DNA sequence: TGCAGTGCTAGAGATCCCCAGCGGGAGATCTTC. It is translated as CSARDPQREIF.

CDR3 residues: CASSFPGLAGEDEQFF. In DNA form, the CDR3 reads TGTGCCAGCAGCTTTCCGGGACTAGCGGGAGAGGATGAGCAGTTCTTC. The chain couples TRBV7-3 to TRBJ2-1, with 14 nucleotides matching TRBD2. The length of the CDR3 is 16 residues. CDR1 is SGHTA and CDR2 is FQGTGA in the germline V gene. J was trimmed by 8 bases and V by 3 bases; bases with no gene match: 6.

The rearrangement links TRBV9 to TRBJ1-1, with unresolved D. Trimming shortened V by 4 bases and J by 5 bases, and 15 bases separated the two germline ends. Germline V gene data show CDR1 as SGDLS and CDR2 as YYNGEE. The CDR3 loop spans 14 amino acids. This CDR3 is CASSPQTIGTEAFF. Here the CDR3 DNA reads TGTGCCAGCAGCCCACAGACCATTGGGACTGAAGCTTTCTTT.

CDR3 nucleotides: TGCGCCAGCAGCCAAGATTTGGGCCGCAGGGCTGGAAACACCATATATTTT. Its translation is CASSQDLGRRAGNTIYF. The rearrangement links TRBV4-3 to TRBJ1-3; weak D call: TRBD1 (5 bases). CDR1 is LGHNA, CDR2 YSLEER, per germline. This CDR3 contains 17 residues. V lost 0 bases to trimming and J lost 2 bases, with 14 bases between them.

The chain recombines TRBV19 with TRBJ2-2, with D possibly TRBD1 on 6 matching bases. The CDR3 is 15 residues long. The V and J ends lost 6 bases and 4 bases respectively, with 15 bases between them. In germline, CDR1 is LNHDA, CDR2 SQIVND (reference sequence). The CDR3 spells CASRNPGQFTGELFF. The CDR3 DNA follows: TGTGCCAGTAGAAACCCCGGACAGTTCACCGGGGAGCTGTTTTTT.

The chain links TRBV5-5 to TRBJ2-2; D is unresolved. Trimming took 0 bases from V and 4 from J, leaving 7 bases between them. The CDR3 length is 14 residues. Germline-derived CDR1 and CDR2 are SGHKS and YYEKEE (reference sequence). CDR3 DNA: TGTGCCAGCAGCTTGGACATATTCACCGGGGAGCTGTTTTTT. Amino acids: CASSLDIFTGELFF.

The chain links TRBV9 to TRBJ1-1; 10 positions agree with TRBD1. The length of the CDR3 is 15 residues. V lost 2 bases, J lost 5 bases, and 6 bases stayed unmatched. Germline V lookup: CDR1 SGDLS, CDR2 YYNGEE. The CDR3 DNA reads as TGTGCCAGCAGCGTGTCCCAGGACAGGGGGACTGAAGCTTTCTTT. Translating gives CASSVSQDRGTEAFF.

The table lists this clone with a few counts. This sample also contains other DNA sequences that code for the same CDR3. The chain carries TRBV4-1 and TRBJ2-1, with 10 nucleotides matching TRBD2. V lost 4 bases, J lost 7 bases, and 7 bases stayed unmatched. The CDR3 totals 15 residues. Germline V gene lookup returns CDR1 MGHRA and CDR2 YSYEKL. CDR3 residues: CASSPGLAGVNEQFF. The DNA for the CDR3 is TGCGCCAGCAGCCCCGGGCTAGCGGGAGTTAATGAGCAGTTCTTC.

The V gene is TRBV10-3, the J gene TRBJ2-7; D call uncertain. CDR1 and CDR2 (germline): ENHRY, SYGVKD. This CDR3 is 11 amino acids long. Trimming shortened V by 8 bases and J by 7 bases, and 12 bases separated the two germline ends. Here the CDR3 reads CAIGQLREQYF. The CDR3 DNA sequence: TGTGCCATCGGCCAACTGCGGGAGCAGTACTTC.

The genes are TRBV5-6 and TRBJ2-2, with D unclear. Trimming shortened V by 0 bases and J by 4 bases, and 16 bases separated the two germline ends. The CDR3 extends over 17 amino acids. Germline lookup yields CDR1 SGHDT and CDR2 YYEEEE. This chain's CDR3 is CASSLGLVPRSTGELFF. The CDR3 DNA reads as TGTGCCAGCAGCTTGGGGCTAGTCCCCCGAAGCACCGGGGAGCTGTTTTTT.

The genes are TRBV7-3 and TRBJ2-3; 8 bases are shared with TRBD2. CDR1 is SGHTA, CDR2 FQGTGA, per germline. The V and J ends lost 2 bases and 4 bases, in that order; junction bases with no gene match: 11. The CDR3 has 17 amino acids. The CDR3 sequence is CASSLSPSGRSADTQYF. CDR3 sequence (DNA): TGTGCCAGCAGCTTATCACCCAGCGGGAGAAGTGCAGATACGCAGTATTTT.

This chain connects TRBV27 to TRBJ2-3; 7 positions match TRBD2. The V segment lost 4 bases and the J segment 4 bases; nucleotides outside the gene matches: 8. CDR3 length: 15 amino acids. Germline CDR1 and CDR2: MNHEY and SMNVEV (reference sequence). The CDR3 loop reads CASSSRDYFPDTQYF. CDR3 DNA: TGTGCCAGCAGTTCTCGGGACTACTTCCCAGATACGCAGTATTTT.